Listed below are T cell receptor beta chains from one sample, sequenced in a study of blood T cell repertoires in COVID-19. Generated by immunoSEQ multiplex PCR, the TCRdb table keeps only in-frame clones and is missing some. The sample comprises hundreds of thousands of clones, approximately 86% of which are singletons, and over 1.1% rests with the top ten. Sequencing was done on a sample of peripheral blood. These receptors all come from a man older than 75 with acute or convalescent COVID-19. Each CDR3 is given with its conserved first and last residue. The D gene is left open where the match is weak. Where a row states a size, it is once, few, many or the class of an expanded clone; other rows omit it.

abundance	v_gene	j_gene	d_gene	CDR3aa	CDR3nt
-	TRBV7-2	TRBJ2-7	TRBD2	CASSLAGVAGRYEQYF	TGTGCCAGCAGCTTAGCGGGAGTAGCGGGAAGATACGAGCAGTACTTC
-	TRBV7-9	TRBJ2-7	-	CASRPGTNVASYEQYF	TGTGCCAGCAGACCCGGAACGAACGTAGCCTCCTACGAGCAGTACTTC
-	TRBV3-1/TRBV3-2	TRBJ2-7	TRBD2	CASSPLAGIYEQYF	TGTGCCAGCAGCCCTCTAGCGGGGATCTACGAGCAGTACTTC
-	TRBV19	TRBJ1-2	-	CASSMGRGNYGYTF	TGTGCCAGTAGTATGGGCAGGGGTAACTATGGCTACACCTTC
-	TRBV18	TRBJ2-4	-	CASSPLPSLLAKNIQYF	TGTGCCAGCTCACCACTTCCGTCTTTACTAGCCAAAAACATTCAGTACTTC
-	TRBV5-4	TRBJ2-5	TRBD2	CASSPEAGVKETQYF	TGTGCCAGCAGCCCGGAAGCGGGAGTTAAGGAGACCCAGTACTTC
-	TRBV5-5	TRBJ2-5	-	CASSDFGGAKTQYF	TGTGCCAGCAGCGACTTCGGCGGGGCGAAGACCCAGTACTTC
-	TRBV28	TRBJ1-4	-	CASSLQPGRSKLFF	TGTGCCAGCAGTTTACAGCCAGGGAGGAGCAAACTGTTTTTT
-	TRBV7-9	TRBJ1-1	-	CASSLSPARGAFF	TGTGCCAGCAGCCTATCCCCCGCCCGGGGAGCTTTCTTT
-	TRBV6-5	TRBJ1-1	TRBD1	CASNRGQDTEAFF	TGTGCCAGCAACAGGGGGCAGGACACTGAAGCTTTCTTT
-	TRBV7-2	TRBJ2-3	-	CASSLKGSDTQYF	TGTGCCAGCAGCTTAAAGGGGTCAGATACGCAGTATTTT
-	TRBV7-9	TRBJ2-7	TRBD2	CASSQTGLAVYEQYF	TGTGCCAGCAGCCAAACGGGACTAGCGGTCTACGAGCAGTACTTC
-	TRBV18	TRBJ2-7	TRBD1	CASSPLLPGTGVNEQYF	TGTGCCAGCTCACCGCTCCTACCCGGGACAGGGGTAAACGAGCAGTACTTC
-	TRBV29-1	TRBJ2-7	-	CSVTQPSYEQYF	TGCAGCGTTACACAGCCTTCCTACGAGCAGTACTTC
few	TRBV28	TRBJ2-7	-	CASSQGTYEQYF	TGTGCCAGCAGTCAGGGCACCTACGAGCAGTACTTC
once	TRBV27	TRBJ2-7	TRBD1	CASSLSMQGAREQYF	TGTGCCAGCAGTTTATCGATGCAGGGGGCGAGAGAGCAGTACTTC
-	TRBV19	TRBJ2-1	TRBD1	CASKTLDRDSDGNEQFF	TGTGCCAGTAAGACCCTTGACCGGGACAGTGATGGTAATGAGCAGTTCTTC
-	TRBV2	TRBJ2-5	TRBD2	CASSPGTSGSKTQYF	TGTGCCAGCAGTCCCGGGACTAGCGGGAGTAAGACCCAGTACTTC
-	TRBV28	TRBJ1-2	TRBD1	CASSPNDRGYGYTF	TGTGCCAGCAGCCCCAACGACAGGGGCTATGGCTACACCTTC
-	TRBV9	TRBJ2-2	TRBD2	CASSNSGLNTGELFF	TGTGCCAGCAGCAATAGCGGGTTGAACACCGGGGAGCTGTTTTTT
-	TRBV9	TRBJ1-3	-	CASSVAWGGNSGNTIYF	TGTGCCAGCAGCGTAGCTTGGGGGGGGAACTCTGGAAACACCATATATTTT
-	TRBV24-1	TRBJ2-1	TRBD1	CATSTGQGSYNEQFF	TGTGCCACCAGCACCGGACAGGGATCCTACAATGAGCAGTTCTTC
-	TRBV7-2	TRBJ1-1	-	CASSAGIMNTEAFF	TGTGCCAGCAGCGCAGGGATTATGAACACTGAAGCTTTCTTT
-	TRBV9	TRBJ2-3	TRBD2	CASSVGISGNTDTQYF	TGTGCCAGCAGCGTAGGGATTAGCGGGAACACAGATACGCAGTATTTT
-	TRBV11-2	TRBJ2-2	-	CASQATANTGELFF	TGTGCCAGTCAGGCGACAGCGAACACCGGGGAGCTGTTTTTT
-	TRBV7-2	TRBJ2-3	-	CASKPGGAGTDTQYF	TGTGCCAGCAAACCGGGGGGCGCGGGCACAGATACGCAGTATTTT
-	TRBV6-5	TRBJ2-7	TRBD1	CASGGTGGYYEQYF	TGTGCCAGTGGGGGGACAGGGGGCTACTACGAGCAGTACTTC
-	TRBV18	TRBJ2-2	TRBD2	CASSPPGLAGNSNTGELFF	TGTGCCAGCTCACCTCCGGGACTAGCGGGGAATTCGAACACCGGGGAGCTGTTTTTT